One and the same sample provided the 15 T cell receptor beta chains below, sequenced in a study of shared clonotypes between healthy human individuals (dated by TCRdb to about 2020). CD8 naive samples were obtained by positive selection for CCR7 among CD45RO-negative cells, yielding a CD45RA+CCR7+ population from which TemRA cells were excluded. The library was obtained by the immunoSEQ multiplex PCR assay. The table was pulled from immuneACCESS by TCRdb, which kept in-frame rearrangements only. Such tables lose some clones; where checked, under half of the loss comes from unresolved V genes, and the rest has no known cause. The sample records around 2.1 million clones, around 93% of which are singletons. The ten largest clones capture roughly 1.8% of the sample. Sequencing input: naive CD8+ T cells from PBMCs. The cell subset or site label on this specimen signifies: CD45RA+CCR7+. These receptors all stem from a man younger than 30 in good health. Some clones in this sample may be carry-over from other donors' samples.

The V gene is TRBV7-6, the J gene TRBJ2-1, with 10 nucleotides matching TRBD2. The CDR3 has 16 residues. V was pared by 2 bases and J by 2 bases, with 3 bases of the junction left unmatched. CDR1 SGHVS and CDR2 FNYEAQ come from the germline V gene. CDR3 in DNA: TGTGCCAGCAGCTTACGGACTAGCGGCCCCTACAATGAGCAGTTCTTC. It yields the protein CASSLRTSGPYNEQFF.

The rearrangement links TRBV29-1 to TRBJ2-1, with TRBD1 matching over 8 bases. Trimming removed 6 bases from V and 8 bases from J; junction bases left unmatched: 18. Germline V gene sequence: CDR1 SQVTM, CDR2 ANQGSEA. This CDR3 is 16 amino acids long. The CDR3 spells CSVPGGPSGGLYEQFF. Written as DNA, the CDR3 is TGCAGCGTCCCTGGGGGGCCGTCAGGGGGCCTCTATGAGCAGTTCTTC.

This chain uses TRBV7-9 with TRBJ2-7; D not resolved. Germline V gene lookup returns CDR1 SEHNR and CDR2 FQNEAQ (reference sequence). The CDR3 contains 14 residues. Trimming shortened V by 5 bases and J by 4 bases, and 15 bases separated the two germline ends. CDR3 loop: CASSQDRAQYEQYF. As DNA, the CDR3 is TGTGCCAGCAGCCAAGATAGAGCGCAGTACGAGCAGTACTTC.

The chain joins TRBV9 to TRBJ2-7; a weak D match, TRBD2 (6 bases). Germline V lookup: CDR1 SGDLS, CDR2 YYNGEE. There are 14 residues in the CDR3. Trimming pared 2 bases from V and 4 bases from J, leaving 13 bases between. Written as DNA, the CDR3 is TGTGCCAGCAGCGTTACCGGGGGAGATTACGAGCAGTACTTC. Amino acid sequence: CASSVTGGDYEQYF. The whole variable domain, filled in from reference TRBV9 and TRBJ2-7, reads DSGVTQTPKHLITATGQRVTLRCSPRSGDLSVYWYQQSLDQGLQFLIQYYNGEERAKGNILERFSAQQFPDLHSELNLSSLELGDSALYFCASSVTGGDYEQYFGPGTRLTVT.

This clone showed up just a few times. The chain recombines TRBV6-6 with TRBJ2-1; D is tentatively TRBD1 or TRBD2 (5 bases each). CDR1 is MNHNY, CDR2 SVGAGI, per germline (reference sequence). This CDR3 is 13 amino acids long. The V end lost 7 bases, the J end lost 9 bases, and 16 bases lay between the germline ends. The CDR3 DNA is TGTGCCAGCACCCCCGAGGGGTTTGGTGAGCAGTTCTTC. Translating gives CASTPEGFGEQFF.

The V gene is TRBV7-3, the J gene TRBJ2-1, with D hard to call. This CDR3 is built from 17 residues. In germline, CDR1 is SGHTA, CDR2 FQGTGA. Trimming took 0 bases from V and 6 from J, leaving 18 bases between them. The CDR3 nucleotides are TGTGCCAGCAGCTTAACTGGGAACACCTTTGGGGTCAATGAGCAGTTCTTC. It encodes CASSLTGNTFGVNEQFF.

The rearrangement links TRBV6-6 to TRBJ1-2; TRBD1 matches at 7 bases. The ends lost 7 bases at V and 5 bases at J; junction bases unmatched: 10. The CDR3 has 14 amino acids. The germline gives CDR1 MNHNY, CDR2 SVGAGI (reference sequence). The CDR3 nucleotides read TGTGCCAGCATTGGTGAGGGGGCTTGGTATGGCTACACCTTC. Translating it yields CASIGEGAWYGYTF.

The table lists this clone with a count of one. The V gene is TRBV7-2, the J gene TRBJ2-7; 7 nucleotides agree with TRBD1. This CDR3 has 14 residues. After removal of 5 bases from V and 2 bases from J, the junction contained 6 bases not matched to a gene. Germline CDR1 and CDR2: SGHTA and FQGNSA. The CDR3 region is CASSARDSPYEQYF. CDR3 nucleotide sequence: TGTGCCAGCAGCGCCCGGGACAGCCCCTACGAGCAGTACTTC. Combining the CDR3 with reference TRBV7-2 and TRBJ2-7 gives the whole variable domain GAGVSQSPSNKVTEKGKDVELRCDPISGHTALYWYRQSLGQGLEFLIYFQGNSAPDKSGLPSDRFSAERTGGSVSTLTIQRTQQEDSAVYLCASSARDSPYEQYFGPGTRLTVT.

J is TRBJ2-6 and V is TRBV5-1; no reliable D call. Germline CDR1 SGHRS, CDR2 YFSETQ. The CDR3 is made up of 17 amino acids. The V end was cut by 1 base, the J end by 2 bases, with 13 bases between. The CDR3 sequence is CASSLTPSRTGANVLTF. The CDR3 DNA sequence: TGCGCCAGCAGCTTGACACCCTCTCGGACTGGGGCCAACGTCCTGACTTTC.

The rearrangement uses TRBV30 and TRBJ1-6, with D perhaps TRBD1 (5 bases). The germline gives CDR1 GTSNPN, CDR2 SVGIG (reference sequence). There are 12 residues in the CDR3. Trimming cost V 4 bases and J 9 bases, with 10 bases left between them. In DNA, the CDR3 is TGTGCCTGGACCGTGGGGGGTTCACCCCTCCACTTT. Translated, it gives CAWTVGGSPLHF.

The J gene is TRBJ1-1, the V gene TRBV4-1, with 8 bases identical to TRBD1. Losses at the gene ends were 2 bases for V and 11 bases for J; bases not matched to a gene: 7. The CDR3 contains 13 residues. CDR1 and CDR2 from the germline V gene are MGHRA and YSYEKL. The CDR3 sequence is CASSQPGQGTAFF. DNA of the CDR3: TGCGCCAGCAGCCAACCCGGACAGGGTACGGCTTTCTTT.

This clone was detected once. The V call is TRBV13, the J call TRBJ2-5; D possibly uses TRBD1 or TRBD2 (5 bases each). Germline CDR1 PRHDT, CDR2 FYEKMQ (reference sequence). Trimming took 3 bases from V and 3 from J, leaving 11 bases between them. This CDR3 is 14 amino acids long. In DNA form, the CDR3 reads TGTGCCAGCAGCTTCCGGGACGAAGAAGAGACCCAGTACTTC. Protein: CASSFRDEEETQYF.

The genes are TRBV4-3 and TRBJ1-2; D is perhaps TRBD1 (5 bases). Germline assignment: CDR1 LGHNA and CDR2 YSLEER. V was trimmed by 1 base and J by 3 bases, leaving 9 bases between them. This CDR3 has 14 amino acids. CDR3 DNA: TGCGCCAGCAGCCAAGGCAGGGCGGACTATGGCTACACCTTC. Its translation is CASSQGRADYGYTF.

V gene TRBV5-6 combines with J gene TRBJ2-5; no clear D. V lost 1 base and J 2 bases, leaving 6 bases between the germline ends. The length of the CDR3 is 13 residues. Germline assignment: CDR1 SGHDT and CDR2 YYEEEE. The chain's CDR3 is CASSLFLQETQYF. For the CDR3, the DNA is TGTGCCAGCAGCTTGTTTTTACAAGAGACCCAGTACTTC.

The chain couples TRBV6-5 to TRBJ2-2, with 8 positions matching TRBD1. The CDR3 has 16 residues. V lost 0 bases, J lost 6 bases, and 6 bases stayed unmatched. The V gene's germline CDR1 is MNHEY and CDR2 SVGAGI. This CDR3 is CASSYSRDRGAGELFF. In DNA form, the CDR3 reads TGTGCCAGCAGTTACTCGAGAGACAGGGGAGCCGGGGAGCTGTTTTTT.